The 24 T cell receptor beta chains below come from one sample, sequenced in a study of siplizumab effects on memory and regulatory T cells. TCRdb's table, derived via immunoSEQ multiplex PCR, lists solely in-frame clones and lacks some. The top ten hold approximately 0.031% of the sample, which has some 100,000 clones, roughly 96% seen once. Sample: naive CD4+ T cells sorted from blood. These receptors all come from a human donor in good health.

V usage is TRBV11-2 and J usage is TRBJ2-7, with a possible D match to TRBD2 (6 bases). The CDR3 is made up of 16 amino acids. Trimming took off 3 bases at V and 3 bases at J, with 18 bases between the two ends. Germline loops: CDR1 SGHAT, CDR2 FQNNGV. CDR3 residues: CASSLDGGRENYEQYF. The CDR3 region has the DNA TGTGCCAGCAGCTTGGATGGTGGTCGGGAGAACTACGAGCAGTACTTC.

J is TRBJ2-1 and V is TRBV4-2; TRBD2 agrees at 16 bases. CDR1 is LGHNA, CDR2 YNFKEQ, per germline. V shed 4 bases and J 6 bases; nucleotides not matched to a gene: 9. The CDR3 totals 18 residues. The CDR3 loop is CASSLGTSGGAQGNEQFF. The CDR3 DNA reads TGTGCCAGCAGCCTAGGGACTAGCGGGGGGGCTCAGGGCAATGAGCAGTTCTTC.

The gene calls are TRBV6-6 and TRBJ2-7, with 9 positions matching TRBD1. The CDR3 has 13 amino acids. The junction had 6 bases not matched to a gene; V was cut back by 8 bases and J by 4 bases. Germline lookup yields CDR1 MNHNY and CDR2 SVGAGI (reference sequence). CDR3 nucleotide sequence: TGTGCCAGCCGCCGGGACAGGGCGTACGAGCAGTACTTC. Its protein is CASRRDRAYEQYF.

CDR3: CASSTHPTGTGNTIYF. CDR3 sequence (DNA): TGTGCCAGCAGCACCCACCCCACCGGGACTGGAAACACCATATATTTT. V gene TRBV9 combines with J gene TRBJ1-3; no clear D. Trimming removed 4 bases at V and 2 bases at J, with 16 bases between. This CDR3 has 16 residues. Germline V lookup: CDR1 SGDLS, CDR2 YYNGEE.

The chain uses TRBV30 and TRBJ2-7; 8 bases align to TRBD1. CDR1 is GTSNPN, CDR2 SVGIG, per germline (reference sequence). The junction had 12 bases not matched to a gene; V was cut back by 5 bases and J by 3 bases. This CDR3 comprises 15 residues. The CDR3 nucleotides read TGTGCCTGGGGCGTATGGGACAGGCCCCTCTACGAGCAGTACTTC. It translates to CAWGVWDRPLYEQYF.

J is TRBJ2-6 and V is TRBV7-3, with D possibly TRBD2 on 5 matching bases. The V and J ends lost 6 bases and 0 bases respectively, with 12 bases between them. The CDR3 contains 16 residues. Looked up from germline, CDR1 is SGHTA and CDR2 is FQGTGA. In nucleotides, the CDR3 is TGTGCCAGCAGACGGAGCGGCTTCTCTGGGGCCAACGTCCTGACTTTC. It specifies CASRRSGFSGANVLTF.

The chain employs TRBV11-2 and TRBJ1-2, with TRBD1 identical over 9 bases. V lost 1 base to trimming and J lost 7 bases; unmatched junction nucleotides: 4. CDR1 and CDR2 (germline): SGHAT, FQNNGV. The CDR3 sequence is 14 residues long. CDR3 protein: CASSLGTGESGYTF. The CDR3 DNA follows: TGTGCCAGCAGCTTAGGGACAGGGGAAAGTGGCTACACCTTC.

The rearrangement uses TRBV21-1 and TRBJ1-5. TRBV21-1 is an annotated pseudogene. The CDR3 extends over 11 amino acids. The CDR3, as DNA: TGTGCCAGCAGAGTCGGGGGGCCCCAGCATTTT. It codes for CASRVGGPQHF.

The rearrangement uses TRBV30 and TRBJ2-4, with TRBD2 matching 7 bases. CDR1 and CDR2 (germline): GTSNPN, SVGIG (reference sequence). This CDR3 has 14 amino acids. J was trimmed by 9 bases and V by 0 bases; bases with no gene match: 8. The chain's CDR3 is CAWSVGGSRIIQYF. The CDR3 region has the DNA TGTGCCTGGAGTGTAGGCGGGAGCCGGATCATTCAGTACTTC.

This chain links TRBV28 with TRBJ1-2; D is uncertain. This CDR3 has 13 residues. Trimming removed 6 bases at V and 5 bases at J, with 13 bases between. The germline gives CDR1 MDHEN, CDR2 SYDVKM. The CDR3 here is CASSPRGIYGYTF. CDR3 bases: TGTGCCAGCAGCCCCCGAGGTATATATGGCTACACCTTC.

This sequence joins TRBV6-6 and TRBJ1-2; unclear D gene. This CDR3 has 14 residues. The germline V gene has CDR1 MNHNY and CDR2 SVGAGI (reference sequence). The V gene lost 2 bases and the J gene lost 8 bases, with 15 bases spanning the gap. The CDR3 DNA follows: TGTGCCAGCAGTTACCGGGGAAAGAATGGAGGCTACACCTTC. This codes for CASSYRGKNGGYTF.

This clone is a singleton in its sample. This chain links TRBV15 with TRBJ2-7; 11 nucleotides match TRBD1. This CDR3 spans 15 amino acids. V dropped 3 bases and J dropped 4; count of bases not matched to a gene: 5. CDR1 is LNHNV and CDR2 is YYDKDF in the germline V gene (reference sequence). CDR3 in amino acids: CATSSWTGGSYEQYF. The CDR3 nucleotides are TGTGCCACCAGCAGCTGGACAGGGGGCTCGTACGAGCAGTACTTC.

V usage is TRBV6-6 and J usage is TRBJ2-1; D not resolved. The ends were cut back, 3 bases at V and 0 bases at J, with 12 bases in the middle. This CDR3 has 16 amino acids. Germline CDR1 and CDR2: MNHNY and SVGAGI (reference sequence). The CDR3 region is CASSYRASSSYNEQFF. The CDR3 nucleotides read TGTGCCAGCAGTTATAGAGCCAGTAGCTCCTACAATGAGCAGTTCTTC.

The V and J genes are TRBV2 and TRBJ1-2; D possibly corresponds to TRBD1 (6 bases). Trimming removed 4 bases from V and 7 bases from J, with 19 bases in between. The CDR3 loop spans 15 amino acids. Germline V gives CDR1 SNHLY, CDR2 FYNNEI. The CDR3, as DNA: TGTGCCAGCAGTGTCTCAAGGGCGGGGGCCGTTGGCTACACCTTC. It is translated as CASSVSRAGAVGYTF. Full variable domain (outside the CDR3, taken from reference TRBV2 and TRBJ1-2): EPEVTQTPSHQVTQMGQEVILRCVPISNHLYFYWYRQILGQKVEFLVSFYNNEISEKSEIFDDQFSVERPDGSNFTLKIRSTKLEDSAMYFCASSVSRAGAVGYTFGSGTRLTVV.

V usage is TRBV6-5 and J usage is TRBJ1-6; the D is unclear. CDR3 size: 14 residues. V was pared by 8 bases and J by 3 bases, with 11 bases between. The germline V gene encodes CDR1 MNHEY and CDR2 SVGAGI. This chain's CDR3 is CASSPGRYNSPLHF. CDR3 nucleotide sequence: TGTGCCAGCTCGCCCGGCCGCTATAATTCACCCCTCCACTTT.

This chain links TRBV11-2 with TRBJ1-1; D not resolved. The V end was cut by 7 bases, the J end by 4 bases, with 13 bases between. Germline loops: CDR1 SGHAT, CDR2 FQNNGV. The CDR3 length is 13 residues. The CDR3, as DNA: TGTGCCAGCACCTCGTCACGGAGCACTGAAGCTTTCTTT. It encodes CASTSSRSTEAFF.

The gene calls are TRBV7-7 and TRBJ2-2; TRBD2 matches 8 bases. V was clipped by 5 bases and J by 1 base; unmatched bases: 3. Germline loops: CDR1 SSHAT, CDR2 FNYEAQ (reference sequence). The CDR3 is made up of 15 amino acids. In DNA form, the CDR3 reads TGTGCCAGCAGCCGGGGGGGAGTGAACACCGGGGAGCTGTTTTTT. It yields the protein CASSRGGVNTGELFF.

This chain joins TRBV29-1 and TRBJ2-5; D might be TRBD1 (5 bases). In germline, CDR1 is SQVTM, CDR2 ANQGSEA. The length of the CDR3 is 12 residues. Deletions cut 3 bases from V and 6 bases from J, with 11 bases between. CDR3 bases: TGCAGCGTTGACAGGGTGAAAAAGACCCAGTACTTC. Translating it yields CSVDRVKKTQYF.

The DNA of the CDR3 is TGTGCCAGCAGTCCAGGGACAGGGGACTACAATGAGCAGTTCTTC. It specifies CASSPGTGDYNEQFF. V usage is TRBV27 and J usage is TRBJ2-1, with 10 bases matching TRBD1. The junction had 4 bases not matched to a gene; V was cut back by 5 bases and J by 3 bases. Germline V gives CDR1 MNHEY, CDR2 SMNVEV (reference sequence). The CDR3 extends over 15 amino acids.

The chain combines TRBV19 with TRBJ2-2, with 8 bases fitting TRBD2. Germline V gives CDR1 LNHDA, CDR2 SQIVND (reference sequence). V was clipped by 8 bases and J by 6 bases; unmatched bases: 11. This CDR3 comprises 15 residues. Here the CDR3 DNA reads TGTGCCAGTGACACCGGGACTAGATCCTCCGGGGAGCTGTTTTTT. Translated: CASDTGTRSSGELFF.

The chain employs TRBV10-2 and TRBJ2-7; unclear D gene. The germline V and J ends were trimmed by 4 bases and 6 bases, with 16 bases remaining between them. Germline loops: CDR1 WSHSY, CDR2 SAAADI. The CDR3 extends over 14 amino acids. DNA for the CDR3: TGCGCCAGCAGTGTAAACTTAGACCGCATCGAGCAGTACTTC. Protein: CASSVNLDRIEQYF.

This clone was counted once. The chain is built from TRBV7-6 and TRBJ2-7; 7 bases agree with TRBD2. The V and J ends lost 5 bases and 0 bases, in that order; junction bases with no gene match: 10. Germline V gene sequence: CDR1 SGHVS, CDR2 FNYEAQ. This CDR3 comprises 16 residues. CDR3 amino acids: CASSPLTSPSSYEQYF. The CDR3 DNA sequence: TGTGCCAGCAGCCCCCTGACTAGCCCGAGCTCCTACGAGCAGTACTTC.

V and J are TRBV18 and TRBJ1-3; 8 positions match TRBD1. Per the germline V gene, CDR1 is KGHSH and CDR2 is LQKENI. The CDR3 is made up of 15 amino acids. The J segment lost 1 base and the V segment lost 5 bases, leaving 4 bases of the junction unmatched. CDR3 sequence reads: CASSRTGPSGNTIYF. As DNA, the CDR3 is TGTGCCAGCTCAAGGACAGGGCCTTCTGGAAACACCATATATTTT.

The CDR3 region has the DNA TGTGCCAGCAGTTTAGCAGGGGGGCGCACAGATACGCAGTATTTT. It translates to CASSLAGGRTDTQYF. The chain employs TRBV28 and TRBJ2-3, with TRBD1 as a possible D gene (7 bases). Germline CDR1 and CDR2: MDHEN and SYDVKM. The CDR3 length is 15 residues. V was clipped by 2 bases and J by 1 base, with 10 bases between them.